A selection of T cell receptor beta chains follows, all from one sample in a study of cytomegalovirus exposure and HLA in healthy donors. Profiled with immunoSEQ multiplex PCR; TCRdb holds only in-frame clones, not every one. The sample records around 130,000 clones, roughly 90% being singletons. Sequencing was carried out using PBMCs. Receptors were obtained from a man aged 25 to 45 in good health and CMV-seronegative. CDR3s include the opening cysteine and the closing phenylalanine or tryptophan. The order of the fields is D gene, V gene, clone size, J gene, CDR3 protein, CDR3 DNA. A D gene is named only where the DNA matches it firmly. Size values are once, few and many counts, or a class for expanded clones, and some rows have none.

TRBD1,TRBV7-2,-,TRBJ2-5,CASSYQQGYQETQYF,TGTGCCAGCAGCTATCAACAGGGGTACCAAGAGACCCAGTACTTC
TRBD1,TRBV4-1,few,TRBJ2-7,CASSPDRSSYEQYF,TGCGCCAGCAGCCCGGACAGGAGCTCCTACGAGCAGTACTTC
TRBD1,TRBV2,-,TRBJ2-7,CASSEGQGGSYEQYF,TGTGCCAGCAGTGAAGGACAGGGGGGATCCTACGAGCAGTACTTC
-,TRBV5-6,-,TRBJ2-7,CASSPRWRDRGEQYF,TGTGCCAGCAGCCCAAGATGGAGGGATAGGGGCGAGCAGTACTTC
TRBD1,TRBV28,-,TRBJ1-4,CASSLHGGGGGVKTNEKLFF,TGTGCCAGCAGTTTACACGGGGGAGGAGGGGGCGTAAAGACTAATGAAAAACTGTTTTTT
TRBD1,TRBV7-2,-,TRBJ2-1,CASSYGWGQGDNEQFF,TGTGCCAGCAGCTATGGGTGGGGACAGGGGGACAATGAGCAGTTCTTC
-,TRBV4-2,-,TRBJ2-5,CASSQDAGGQVKETQYF,TGTGCCAGCAGCCAAGACGCTGGCGGACAAGTTAAAGAGACCCAGTACTTC
-,TRBV29-1,-,TRBJ1-1,CSVEREVDTEAFF,TGCAGCGTTGAGAGGGAGGTCGACACTGAAGCTTTCTTT
TRBD1,TRBV7-9,-,TRBJ2-2,CASSLGDRGWELFF,TGTGCCAGCAGCTTAGGGGACAGGGGCTGGGAGCTGTTTTTT
TRBD1,TRBV6-6,-,TRBJ2-7,CASRTGDYEQYF,TGTGCCAGCAGGACAGGGGACTACGAGCAGTACTTC
-,TRBV7-9,-,TRBJ1-2,CASSRTGLGYGYTF,TGTGCCAGCAGTCGAACAGGGTTAGGTTATGGCTACACCTTC
-,TRBV6-4,-,TRBJ1-2,CASSLERGGNYGYTF,TGTGCCAGCAGTCTCGAAAGGGGCGGTAACTATGGCTACACCTTC
TRBD1,TRBV5-1,-,TRBJ2-7,CASSLRGDRLDSYEQYF,TGCGCCAGCAGCTTGAGAGGGGACAGACTTGACTCCTACGAGCAGTACTTC
TRBD2,TRBV5-1,-,TRBJ2-3,CASSLAGGGPLTDTQYF,TGCGCCAGCAGCTTGGCGGGCGGGGGTCCCCTCACAGATACGCAGTATTTT
-,TRBV6-1,-,TRBJ2-3,CASSEGGLRGTDTQYF,TGTGCCAGCAGTGAAGGGGGCCTTAGGGGTACAGATACGCAGTATTTT
-,TRBV10-3,-,TRBJ2-7,CAISGVGGSYEQYF,TGTGCCATCAGTGGGGTAGGAGGGTCCTACGAGCAGTACTTC
TRBD1,TRBV5-1,-,TRBJ2-1,CASSSDRDRRLDEQFF,TGCGCCAGCAGCTCGGACCGGGACAGGCGGCTGGATGAGCAGTTCTTC
-,TRBV7-9,-,TRBJ2-7,CASRPAASREQYF,TGTGCCAGCAGGCCAGCGGCGTCAAGGGAGCAGTACTTC
-,TRBV6-1,-,TRBJ2-1,CACRWAGGIEQFF,TGTGCTTGTCGGTGGGCTGGGGGGATTGAGCAGTTCTTC
TRBD1,TRBV6-6,-,TRBJ1-5,CASRDGTGINQPQHF,TGTGCCAGCAGAGACGGGACAGGAATAAATCAGCCCCAGCATTTT
-,TRBV4-1,few,TRBJ1-5,CASSQALNQPQHF,TGCGCCAGCAGCCAAGCTCTAAATCAGCCCCAGCATTTT
TRBD2,TRBV5-1,-,TRBJ2-3,CASSVRTSGGTDTQYF,TGCGCCAGCAGCGTCCGGACTAGCGGGGGAACAGATACGCAGTATTTT
-,TRBV7-9,-,TRBJ2-7,CASSLYGQGSSEQYF,TGTGCCAGCAGCTTATATGGGCAGGGTAGCAGCGAGCAGTACTTC
-,TRBV7-2,few,TRBJ1-5,CASSPNNNQPQHF,TGTGCCAGCAGCCCGAACAACAATCAGCCCCAGCATTTT
-,TRBV18,-,TRBJ1-1,CASSLNDRQTEAFF,TGTGCCAGCTCACTAAACGACAGGCAGACTGAAGCTTTCTTT
-,TRBV6-6,-,TRBJ1-5,CASSYGSVYSNQPQHF,TGTGCCAGCAGCTACGGTTCAGTTTATAGCAATCAGCCCCAGCATTTT
-,TRBV28,-,TRBJ1-5,CASSPGDQPQHF,TGTGCCAGCAGTCCGGGAGATCAGCCCCAGCATTTT
-,TRBV27,-,TRBJ1-1,CASSPLTRGTEAFF,TGTGCCAGCAGTCCCTTAACCCGGGGGACTGAAGCTTTCTTT